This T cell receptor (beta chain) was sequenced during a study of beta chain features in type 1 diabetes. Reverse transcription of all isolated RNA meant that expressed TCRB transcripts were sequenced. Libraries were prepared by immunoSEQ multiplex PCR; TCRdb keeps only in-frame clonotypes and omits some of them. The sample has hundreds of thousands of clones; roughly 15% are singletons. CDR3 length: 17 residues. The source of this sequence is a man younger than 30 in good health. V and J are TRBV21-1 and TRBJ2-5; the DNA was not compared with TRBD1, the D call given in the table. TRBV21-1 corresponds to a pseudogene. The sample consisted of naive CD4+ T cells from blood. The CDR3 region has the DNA TGTGCCAGCAGCAAAGGAACAAGGGGTGGCAGAAAGGGGACCCAGTACTTC. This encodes CASSKGTRGGRKGTQYF.